These T cell receptor beta chains were read from a single sample in a study of blood T cell repertoires in COVID-19. Sequencing used immunoSEQ multiplex PCR; TCRdb keeps in-frame clones, though not all of them. The sample includes more than 350,000 clones, 75% to 90% of them seen just once. Sequencing input: PBMCs or T cells enriched from blood (not recorded which). The receptor source for this set is a man aged 18 to 29 who had recovered from COVID-19. Both conserved end residues are part of each CDR3. The D gene is left open where the match is weak.

d_call j_call v_call cdr3_nt cdr3_aa
TRBD1 TRBJ1-5 TRBV18 TGTGCCAGCTCACCCCTCCCCCCCGGGACAGGGGCAAATCAGCCCCAGCATTTT CASSPLPPGTGANQPQHF
- TRBJ2-2 TRBV7-9 TGTGCCAGCGCTTTCACTGTAAACACCGGGGAGCTGTTTTTT CASAFTVNTGELFF
TRBD2 TRBJ2-1 TRBV4-1 TGCGCCAGCAGCCAAGATAAAGGGCTAGCGGCCTCCTACAATGAGCAGTTCTTC CASSQDKGLAASYNEQFF
TRBD2 TRBJ2-3 TRBV18 TGTGCCAGCTCACCCTCTACTAGCGGAATCAGAACAGATACGCAGTATTTT CASSPSTSGIRTDTQYF
- TRBJ1-6 TRBV5-4 TGTGCCAGCAGCTTGGCCGCGGGTTCACCCCTCCACTTT CASSLAAGSPLHF
- TRBJ2-2 TRBV12-5 TGTGCTAGTGGTTTGGTACTCGGGTCTAGCACCGGGGAGCTGTTTTTT CASGLVLGSSTGELFF
TRBD1 TRBJ2-7 TRBV30 TGTGCCTGGGACCAGGGACAGGGCTACGAGCAGTACTTC CAWDQGQGYEQYF
TRBD1 TRBJ2-7 TRBV7-2 TGTGCCAGCAGCTTACCGGGACAGGGACTCGAGCAGTACTTC CASSLPGQGLEQYF
- TRBJ1-1 TRBV30 TGTGCCTGGAGTGGACACCCAAACACTGAAGCTTTCTTT CAWSGHPNTEAFF
TRBD1 TRBJ2-7 TRBV19 TGTGCCAGTAGTTCGTTAGGGGGCATCTACGAGCAGTACTTC CASSSLGGIYEQYF
TRBD1 TRBJ1-2 TRBV7-9 TGTGCCAGCAGCACTATGGGACAGGGAAACTATGGCTACACCTTC CASSTMGQGNYGYTF
- TRBJ1-3 TRBV30 TGTGCCTGGAGTGCCGGGACTTCGGCTGGAAACACCATATATTTT CAWSAGTSAGNTIYF
- TRBJ2-3 TRBV18 TGTGCCAGCTCGGACTACTTGGATACGCAGTATTTT CASSDYLDTQYF